This T cell receptor beta chain came from a study of neurological immune-mediated disorders. Findings and limits, study-wide: Private repertoires in all groups were suggested by the finding that expanded clones across subjects shared no CDR3 amino acid sequences.

Synthesis of cDNA used 5'RACE (with 10-nucleotide random UMIs). From 15-18 subjects, over 170 million TCR-beta sequences were obtained in each sequencing run. Via MiXCR, TCRdb re-called the 5' RACE reads, giving one row per CDR3 protein. Of approximately 68,000 distinct CDR3 sequences in the sample, approximately 4.6% were seen once. From 2 million PBMCs stored at -80 C, the unsorted libraries were generated. Only a few counts were recorded for this clonotype. The antigen remains undetermined. The CDR3 length is 15 residues. V was cut by 4 bases and J by 0 bases, with 12 bases left in between. Germline lookup yields CDR1 SGHTA and CDR2 FQGNSA.

The chain employs TRBV7-2 and TRBJ1-1; the D gene is possibly TRBD1 (5 bases). The TCR comes from a woman in her 70s with multiple sclerosis. Sequences were obtained from PBMCs. The CDR3, as DNA: TGTGCCAGCAGCTCTTCCTTACAGGTGAACACTGAAGCTTTCTTT. Protein product: CASSSSLQVNTEAFF. Combining the CDR3 with reference TRBV7-2 and TRBJ1-1 gives the whole variable domain GAGVSQSPSNKVTEKGKDVELRCDPISGHTALYWYRQSLGQGLEFLIYFQGNSAPDKSGLPSDRFSAERTGGSVSTLTIQRTQQEDSAVYLCASSSSLQVNTEAFFGQGTRLTVV.